Listed below are T cell receptor beta chains from one sample, sequenced in a study of blood T cell repertoires in COVID-19. The table came from immunoSEQ multiplex PCR; TCRdb's copy has only in-frame clones and leaves some out. This table holds approximately 250,000 clones, 80% to 90% found once. Sample: PBMCs or T cells enriched from blood (not recorded which). The source is a man aged 25 to 40 with acute COVID-19. Each CDR3 is given with its conserved first and last residue. A D gene is named only where the DNA matches it firmly. Rows may omit the clone size; those that give it use once, few, many or a size class.

size	D	V	J	CDR3	DNA
-	-	TRBV5-1	TRBJ1-5	CASSPQGLGQPQHF	TGTGCCAGCAGCCCCCAGGGATTAGGTCAGCCCCAGCATTTT
-	TRBD1	TRBV19	TRBJ1-2	CASSIDHRGYTF	TGTGCCAGTAGTATAGATCACAGGGGATACACCTTC
-	-	TRBV5-1	TRBJ1-2	CASSETGTQGRNGYTF	TGCGCCAGCAGCGAGACCGGGACTCAAGGAAGGAACGGCTACACCTTC
-	-	TRBV9	TRBJ2-1	CASSVVRGGYNEQFF	TGTGCCAGCAGCGTAGTTCGGGGTGGCTACAATGAGCAGTTCTTC
-	TRBD1	TRBV6-5	TRBJ1-3	CASGGTDSGNTIYF	TGTGCCAGCGGGGGGACAGACTCTGGAAACACCATATATTTT
few	-	TRBV2	TRBJ1-4	CASADGGKAEKLFF	TGTGCCAGCGCAGATGGAGGTAAAGCCGAAAAACTGTTTTTT
-	-	TRBV5-5	TRBJ1-1	CASSLRLDTEAFF	TGTGCCAGCAGCTTGCGACTAGACACTGAAGCTTTCTTT
-	TRBD1	TRBV2	TRBJ2-3	CASSHRGSTDTQYF	TGTGCCAGCAGCCACAGGGGTAGCACAGATACGCAGTATTTT
once	-	TRBV6-4	TRBJ2-3	CASRVSGVPPDTQYF	TGTGCCAGCAGGGTTAGCGGAGTTCCCCCAGATACGCAGTATTTT
-	-	TRBV27	TRBJ2-2	CASSLRAGELFF	TGTGCCAGCAGTTTACGAGCGGGGGAGCTGTTTTTT
-	-	TRBV19	TRBJ2-1	CASSPRLDRPGNEQFF	TGTGCCAGTAGTCCCCGACTGGACCGCCCGGGAAATGAGCAGTTCTTC
once	-	TRBV10-3	TRBJ2-4	CAARWWGHKNIQYF	TGTGCCGCCAGGTGGTGGGGGCACAAAAACATTCAGTACTTC
few	-	TRBV11-2	TRBJ1-5	CASSLGRRGNQPQHF	TGTGCCAGCAGCTTAGGCAGGCGAGGCAATCAGCCCCAGCATTTT
-	-	TRBV18	TRBJ2-1	CASSPEGLGYNEQFF	TGTGCCAGCTCACCGGAGGGGCTGGGCTACAATGAGCAGTTCTTC
-	-	TRBV5-4	TRBJ2-1	CASSEGTARRVNEQFF	TGTGCCAGCAGCGAGGGGACGGCCCGGAGGGTCAATGAGCAGTTCTTC
many	TRBD1	TRBV19	TRBJ1-5	CASSPFAGTGAAGLNQPQHF	TGTGCCAGTAGTCCCTTCGCCGGGACAGGGGCCGCCGGGCTCAATCAGCCCCAGCATTTT
-	-	TRBV9	TRBJ2-2	CATTANRAGGELFF	TGTGCCACCACTGCGAACAGGGCGGGCGGGGAGCTGTTTTTT
-	TRBD2	TRBV30	TRBJ2-3	CAWSGRGDTQYF	TGTGCCTGGAGCGGGCGGGGGGATACGCAGTATTTT
once	TRBD2	TRBV6-2/TRBV6-3	TRBJ2-4	CASSYFGSGGYF	TGTGCCAGCAGTTACTTCGGTAGCGGGGGTTACTTC
-	-	TRBV12-5	TRBJ2-5	CASGFSYQETQYF	TGTGCTAGTGGTTTCAGTTACCAAGAGACCCAGTACTTC
-	-	TRBV19	TRBJ1-3	CASSMTGNTIYF	TGTGCCAGTAGTATGACAGGAAACACCATATATTTT
few	-	TRBV15	TRBJ2-1	CATSRGQEYNEQFF	TGTGCCACCAGCAGGGGACAAGAGTACAATGAGCAGTTCTTC
-	TRBD1	TRBV19	TRBJ1-6	CASSHGQGHSSPLHF	TGTGCCAGTAGTCATGGACAGGGACATTCCTCACCCCTCCACTTT
-	-	TRBV9	TRBJ1-6	CASSAREGYNSPLHF	TGTGCCAGCAGCGCCCGGGAGGGGTATAATTCACCCCTCCACTTT
-	TRBD2	TRBV4-2	TRBJ2-3	CASSQAREGTDTQYF	TGTGCCAGCAGCCAAGCGCGGGAGGGCACAGATACGCAGTATTTT
-	-	TRBV3-1/TRBV3-2	TRBJ1-2	CASTPTHGSPYGYTF	TGTGCCAGCACCCCAACACACGGGAGTCCCTATGGCTACACCTTC
-	-	TRBV5-1	TRBJ1-3	CASSPADRLSGNTIYF	TGCGCCAGCAGCCCGGCTGACAGACTCTCTGGAAACACCATATATTTT
-	-	TRBV19	TRBJ1-2	CASSIKGDYGYTF	TGTGCCAGTAGTATAAAGGGGGACTATGGCTACACCTTC
-	TRBD1	TRBV4-1	TRBJ2-6	CASSQEPGTGSNVLTF	TGCGCCAGCAGCCAAGAGCCCGGGACAGGGTCCAACGTCCTGACTTTC
-	TRBD1	TRBV24-1	TRBJ1-2	CATSDSLLQGSGYTF	TGTGCCACCAGTGATTCGCTTCTACAGGGGAGCGGCTACACCTTC
-	TRBD2	TRBV4-3	TRBJ2-3	CASSQGTSGRGRGRTDTQYF	TGCGCCAGCAGCCAAGGGACTAGCGGGAGAGGGCGCGGGCGCACAGATACGCAGTATTTT
-	-	TRBV5-6	TRBJ1-4	CASSSQDEKLFF	TGTGCCAGCAGCTCGCAGGATGAAAAACTGTTTTTT
-	-	TRBV19	TRBJ1-2	CASRENTQSYYGYTF	TGTGCCAGTAGGGAGAACACCCAGAGTTACTATGGCTACACCTTC
-	TRBD1	TRBV19	TRBJ1-6	CASSIRDRGLDNSPLHF	TGTGCCAGTAGTATAAGGGACAGGGGGTTAGATAATTCACCCCTCCACTTT
-	-	TRBV7-2	TRBJ2-1	CASSLVGRPTYNEQFF	TGTGCCAGCAGCTTAGTTGGGAGGCCCACGTACAATGAGCAGTTCTTC
-	-	TRBV2	TRBJ2-2	CASRVLANTGELFF	TGTGCCAGCAGGGTGTTAGCGAACACCGGGGAGCTGTTTTTT
-	TRBD1	TRBV5-1	TRBJ1-1	CASSLDRGLYGAFF	TGCGCCAGCAGCTTGGACAGGGGGCTTTACGGAGCTTTCTTT
once	TRBD2	TRBV10-1	TRBJ2-1	CASSPLPLAGSPSSYNEQFF	TGCGCCAGCAGCCCGCTACCCCTAGCGGGATCCCCTAGCTCCTACAATGAGCAGTTCTTC
-	TRBD1	TRBV11-3	TRBJ2-3	CASRGQADTQYF	TGTGCCAGCAGGGGACAGGCAGATACGCAGTATTTT
-	TRBD2	TRBV19	TRBJ2-1	CASSMGTGLAGEQFF	TGTGCCAGTAGTATGGGGACGGGACTAGCCGGTGAGCAGTTCTTC
once	-	TRBV3-1/TRBV3-2	TRBJ1-1	CASSQGVALNTEAFF	TGTGCCAGCAGCCAAGGGGTAGCCTTGAACACTGAAGCTTTCTTT
-	TRBD1	TRBV4-3	TRBJ2-2	CASSQELGQGTGELFF	TGCGCCAGCAGCCAAGAGTTGGGACAGGGAACCGGGGAGCTGTTTTTT
-	-	TRBV7-9	TRBJ2-1	CASSLSQGIREQFF	TGTGCCAGCAGCTTATCCCAGGGGATCAGGGAGCAGTTCTTC
-	TRBD1	TRBV7-8	TRBJ2-1	CASSLVFRGGQGPREQFF	TGTGCCAGCAGCTTAGTTTTTAGGGGGGGACAGGGCCCTCGTGAGCAGTTCTTC
-	-	TRBV5-1	TRBJ2-2	CASSFASGLNTGELFF	TGTGCCAGCAGCTTTGCGTCAGGGCTGAACACCGGGGAGCTGTTTTTT
-	-	TRBV7-9	TRBJ1-2	CASNIAPSRGNYGYTF	TGTGCCAGCAACATAGCCCCCTCCAGGGGAAACTATGGCTACACCTTC
-	TRBD1	TRBV4-2	TRBJ1-4	CASSRTGRGEKLFF	TGTGCCAGCTCCAGGACAGGGAGGGGTGAAAAACTGTTTTTT
few	-	TRBV3-1/TRBV3-2	TRBJ1-6	CASSQGGVESSPLHF	TGTGCCAGCAGCCAAGGGGGAGTCGAGAGTTCACCCCTCCACTTT
-	TRBD2	TRBV11-2	TRBJ2-3	CASSFELAGGTDTQYF	TGTGCCAGCAGCTTCGAACTAGCGGGGGGCACAGATACGCAGTATTTT
-	-	TRBV6-5	TRBJ1-2	CASSGGQGLSYTF	TGTGCCAGCAGCGGCGGCCAGGGTCTAAGCTACACCTTC
few	TRBD1	TRBV27	TRBJ2-1	CASSSRTGSHEQFF	TGTGCCAGCAGTTCCCGGACAGGGTCTCATGAGCAGTTCTTC
-	-	TRBV28	TRBJ1-5	CATTAGAKKGYSNQPQHF	TGTGCCACCACCGCAGGCGCGAAAAAGGGGTATAGCAATCAGCCCCAGCATTTT
few	-	TRBV12-3/TRBV12-4	TRBJ2-1	CASSGGSYNEQFF	TGTGCCAGCAGTGGGGGGTCCTACAATGAGCAGTTCTTC
-	TRBD1	TRBV7-8	TRBJ2-6	CASSPTDRDRANVLTF	TGTGCCAGCAGCCCCACAGACAGGGATCGGGCCAACGTCCTGACTTTC
-	-	TRBV11-1	TRBJ1-2	CASSFEGNYGYTF	TGTGCCAGCAGCTTCGAGGGTAACTATGGCTACACCTTC
-	-	TRBV11-2	TRBJ1-5	CASSPYSNQPQHF	TGTGCCAGCAGCCCCTATAGCAATCAGCCCCAGCATTTT
-	-	TRBV5-4	TRBJ1-4	CASSRGGNEKLFF	TGTGCCAGCAGCCGCGGAGGTAATGAAAAACTGTTTTTT
-	TRBD1	TRBV7-9	TRBJ1-4	CASSLTGINEKLFF	TGTGCCAGCAGCTTGACAGGGATCAATGAAAAACTGTTTTTT